One T cell receptor beta chain is described in this entry. Measured with immunoSEQ multiplex PCR; TCRdb has only the in-frame clones, and not every one. Of hundreds of thousands of clones in the sample, about 88% are singletons; the top ten hold just under 3%. V gave up 0 bases and J gave up 1 base, with 9 bases separating them. The CDR3 runs 15 residues. Germline values: CDR1 MNHEY, CDR2 SVGAGI. This specimen belongs to a study of blood T cell repertoires in COVID-19. The rearrangement joins TRBV6-5 to TRBJ1-1, with D perhaps matching TRBD1 (6 bases). The sequenced sample consisted of PBMCs or T cells enriched from blood (not recorded which). This TCR was recovered from a woman aged 25 to 39 who had recovered from COVID-19. This CDR3 is CASSYSNRANTEAFF. The CDR3 DNA follows: TGTGCCAGCAGTTACTCGAACAGGGCGAACACTGAAGCTTTCTTT.